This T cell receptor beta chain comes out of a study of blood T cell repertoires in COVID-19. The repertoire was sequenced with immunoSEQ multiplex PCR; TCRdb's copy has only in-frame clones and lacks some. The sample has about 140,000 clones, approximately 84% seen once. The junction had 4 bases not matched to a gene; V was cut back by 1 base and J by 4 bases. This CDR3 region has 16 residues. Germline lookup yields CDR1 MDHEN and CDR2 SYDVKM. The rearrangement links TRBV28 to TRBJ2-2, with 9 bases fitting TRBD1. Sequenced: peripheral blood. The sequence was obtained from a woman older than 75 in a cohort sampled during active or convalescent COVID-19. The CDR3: CASSLSGTGTTGELFF. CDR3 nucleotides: TGTGCCAGCAGTTTATCGGGGACAGGGACCACCGGGGAGCTGTTTTTT.